The clone carrying this TCR beta chain is a singleton in its sample. This sample was taken from a study of CD8+ T cells in alopecia areata. Study at large: Tofacitinib administration to treated patients was oral, at 5 to 10 mg twice daily. A 6-month period off drug followed tofacitinib, which lasted 6 to 18 months. Percent affected scalp area, the SALT score, rated treated patients' severity.

cDNA prepared by RNA extraction and subsequent reverse transcription served as the template for sequencing. Sequencing used immunoSEQ multiplex PCR; TCRdb keeps in-frame clones, though not all of them. This table holds about 190,000 clones, 60% to 70% found once. As to treatment: oral pan-JAK inhibitor, 5-10 mg twice daily. As part of sample collection, lesional scalp punch biopsies and peripheral blood were taken from alopecia areata patients. From germline, CDR1 is SEHNR and CDR2 FQNEAQ (reference sequence). This CDR3 has 16 residues. The V segment lost 1 base and the J segment 5 bases; nucleotides outside the gene matches: 6.

V is TRBV7-9 and J is TRBJ2-7; TRBD1 matches 12 bases. The source was CD4+ T cells sorted from blood, collected at week 4, from a patient treated with tofacitinib. The TCR was taken from a human donor with alopecia areata. The CDR3 loop reads CASSLVIGTGGHEQYF. The CDR3 DNA reads TGTGCCAGCAGCTTAGTCATCGGGACAGGGGGCCACGAGCAGTACTTC.